This T cell receptor beta chain emerged from a study of shared clonotypes between healthy human individuals (TCRdb year 2020). About the investigation overall: The cohort comprised two women and a few men aged 18 to 49 years. To estimate repertoire size and how much clonotype sharing occurs between individuals, the study deeply sequenced the blood TCR repertoires of several healthy adults. Leukapheresis yielded between about 0.85 and 9 billion PBMCs per donor. Per donor, three plates each were used for CD4 naive and CD4 memory, two for CD8 naive, and one for CD8 memory. Different laboratories and diverse techniques were used to prepare libraries and sequence TCR repertoires, to increase sequencing depth and limit assay-specific biases. The study at large found these results: Pairwise subsampling indicated that sequencing depth was expected to affect the degree of clonotype sharing among donors. When several donors were compared, the shared fraction of clonotypes was 5% to 6.5% for naive CD4, 3.5% to 4% for naive CD8, 2.3% for memory CD4, and 0.35% to 0.4% for memory CD8. Rarefaction of sorted-subset datasets indicated incomplete sequencing despite the large sequencing depth. Only blood was sampled, and tissue TCR repertoires likely differ from those in blood. Estimated clonotype richness was generally larger for naive than for memory subsets. Clonotypes shared by all four sorted-subset donors showed higher generation probabilities than non-shared clonotypes. Because the study included a small number of donors, the genetic and exposure-history diversity represented was limited.

A note on this clone: No cognate antigen has been identified for it. The sample holds no much larger clone one base away, and base qualities are not on file.

Using the deep immunoSEQ assay, TCR CDR3 regions were amplified from genomic DNA by multiplex PCR. Extracted genomic DNA from each cell subset was distributed evenly across all wells of several immunoSEQ 96-well plates, and each plate was treated as a replicate. For sorted subsets, about 200 ng genomic DNA, equal to 30,000 or so T cell genomes, was loaded into each replicate PCR. Purified libraries were measured with a Qubit 3.0 fluorometer, size-checked on a Bioanalyzer 2100, and measured again with the KAPA Library Quantification kit. Each immunoSEQ 96-well plate was sequenced on its own single-read 150-cycle Illumina NextSeq 550 flow cell. The paper's processing steps were these. The immunoSEQ output contained only junctional sequences without quality scores, so filtering could not match that applied to full-length reads. Sequences were annotated with PyIR, a Python wrapper for IgBLAST v1.9, using IMGT germline references to assign V/J genes and CDR3. Reads were removed for weak V/J assignments (E-value above 1e-6), missing CDR3, stop codons, out-of-frame junctions, or ambiguous translated residues. V3J clonotypes were defined by identical inferred V gene, J gene, and CDR3 amino acid sequence. The percentage overlap between two repertoires was calculated by dividing the number of shared unique clonotypes by the size of the smaller repertoire. RTK rarefaction, the Chao1 estimator, and Recon v2.1 estimates of unobserved clonotypes were used to assess repertoire richness. Generation probabilities were computed with OLGA for all TCRbeta clonotypes obtained by the gDNA method from four donors. The immuneACCESS repertoire file appears here via TCRdb, limited to in-frame rearrangements. These files lack a portion of the clones; in checked studies, under half of the deficit traces to unresolved V genes, and the cause of the others is not known. V and J calls and clone size are those listed in that table; D and trimming were worked out from the DNA. This sample is represented by about 600,000 clones; more than 95% of them were singletons. The ten most abundant clones make up 0.055% to 0.07% of the sample.

From the germline V gene (reference sequence), CDR1 is LNHDA and CDR2 is SQIVND. V and J are trimmed by 0 bases and 5 bases, and the gene matches miss 3 bases of the junction. Taken from cysteine to phenylalanine, the CDR3 has 15 residues. The DNA shown is the 45-base CDR3, in frame from base 1. The donors were healthy, HIV-negative adults with no recently reported acute infections or vaccinations. All donors were Caucasian adults living in Nashville, Tennessee, USA. CD4+ T cells were enriched by magnetic negative selection, after which naive cells were positively selected on CD45RA and the negative fraction was taken as the memory subset. Blood was obtained by leukapheresis, after which PBMCs were separated by Ficoll-Histopaque density gradient centrifugation and cryopreserved in liquid nitrogen vapor phase. Analytical flow cytometry was used to check the purity and quantity of every magnetically sorted T cell population. Genomic DNA was isolated from each sorted fraction and quantified by UV absorbance on a Nanodrop 2000c.

The receptor chain draws on TRBV19 and TRBJ1-5, with 8 bases matching TRBD1. Sequenced sample: naive CD4+ T cells sorted from blood. The sample's cell subset or site label is to be understood as: CD45RA+ positively selected. The receptor comes from a woman aged 25 to 39 in good health. Here the CDR3 is given as CASSIESGGYQPQHF. The DNA sequence is TGTGCCAGTAGTATAGAATCAGGGGGCTATCAGCCCCAGCATTTT. With the rest looked up from the reference TRBV19 and TRBJ1-5 genes rather than sequenced, the full variable domain is DGGITQSPKYLFRKEGQNVTLSCEQNLNHDAMYWYRQDPGQGLRLIYYSQIVNDFQKGDIAEGYSVSREKKESFPLTVTSAQKNPTAFYLCASSIESGGYQPQHFGDGTRLSIL.